Presented here are 3 T cell receptor beta chains from one specimen sequenced in a study of control samples from healthy donors and cancer patients. The assay was immunoSEQ multiplex PCR, and TCRdb's table has in-frame clones only and misses some. The profile shows about 55,000 clones, 70% to 90% of them singletons. Sequenced input: blood. These receptors came from a man aged 50 to 59 in good health.

The chain combines TRBV6-5 with TRBJ2-7; possibly TRBD2 for D (5 bases). The CDR3 has 13 amino acids. The germline V gene has CDR1 MNHEY and CDR2 SVGAGI. V lost 7 bases and J lost 3, with 13 bases in between. CDR3 residues: CASTLPEVYEQYF. CDR3 nucleotides: TGTGCCAGCACTCTGCCGGAGGTCTACGAGCAGTACTTC.

This clone was detected only once. V is TRBV6-6 and J is TRBJ1-1; D remains unclear. Germline values: CDR1 MNHNY, CDR2 SVGAGI (reference sequence). There are 13 residues in the CDR3. V was pared by 7 bases and J by 0 bases, with 9 bases between. The CDR3 DNA reads TGTGCCAGCATTCGGCACTTGAACACTGAAGCTTTCTTT. As protein: CASIRHLNTEAFF.

DNA for the CDR3: TGTGCCAGCAGTGTGGTAGACTTTATGAACACTGAAGCTTTCTTT. Translating gives CASSVVDFMNTEAFF. The genes are TRBV2 and TRBJ1-1; no firm D call. CDR1 is SNHLY and CDR2 is FYNNEI in the germline V gene. With 4 bases removed from V and 0 bases from J, the gap between germline ends came to 12 bases. The CDR3 runs to 15 residues.